What follows are 6 T cell receptor beta chains derived from one specimen sequenced in a study of shared T cell receptors in the human thymus. Repertoires were generated with immunoSEQ multiplex PCR, while TCRdb's copy carries only in-frame clones and drops some. This table holds about 660,000 clones, over 75% found once. This sample also belongs to another study, concerning human thymus T cells.

Source material: thymocytes. These receptors came from a boy in the first two years of life with a congenital heart defect.

Concerning this clone: The junction departs from the called germline gene at one end, perhaps through a read error. The chain is built from TRBV19 and TRBJ2-1; TRBD2 matches at 8 bases. This CDR3 is 16 amino acids long. The germline V gene encodes CDR1 LNHDA and CDR2 SQIVND (reference sequence). The CDR3 region is CASSLTSGISCNEQFF. The CDR3 region has the DNA TGTGCCAGTAGTTTAACTAGCGGCATCTCCTGCAATGAGCAGTTCTTC.

The rearrangement uses TRBV7-6 and TRBJ1-6; no clear D gene. CDR3 length equals 14 residues. Trimming removed 2 bases at V and 8 bases at J, with 10 bases between. Germline V CDR1 and CDR2: SGHVS, FNYEAQ. CDR3 sequence (DNA): TGTGCCAGCAGCTTACGCCAGGCCTATTCACCCCTCCACTTT. This codes for CASSLRQAYSPLHF.

The rearrangement uses TRBV19 and TRBJ2-4; 15 positions match TRBD2. CDR3 length equals 21 residues. J lost 0 bases, V lost 4 bases, and 13 bases had no gene match. Germline values: CDR1 LNHDA, CDR2 SQIVND (reference sequence). The CDR3 nucleotides read TGTGCCAGTAGTACCAATTGGACTAGCGGGAGGGAACTCATAGCCAAAAACATTCAGTACTTC. Translation: CASSTNWTSGRELIAKNIQYF.

The chain recombines TRBV7-3 with TRBJ2-3; D perhaps matches TRBD2 (6 bases). Trimming shortened V by 0 bases and J by 1 base, and 11 bases separated the two germline ends. Germline V gives CDR1 SGHTA, CDR2 FQGTGA. The CDR3 extends over 16 amino acids. The CDR3 region has the DNA TGTGCCAGCAGCTTAACCGCGGGGTGGGGCACAGATACGCAGTATTTT. It codes for CASSLTAGWGTDTQYF.

V usage is TRBV19 and J usage is TRBJ2-7, with 8 nucleotides matching TRBD2. Germline V lookup: CDR1 LNHDA, CDR2 SQIVND (reference sequence). After removal of 6 bases from V and 3 bases from J, the junction contained 10 bases not matched to a gene. CDR3 size: 15 residues. CDR3 nucleotide sequence: TGTGCCAGTAGGCCCGGGAGGGCCGGAGACTACGAGCAGTACTTC. Residues: CASRPGRAGDYEQYF.

The chain joins TRBV19 to TRBJ1-4; D is undetermined. Trimming pared 8 bases from V and 8 bases from J, leaving 9 bases between. The CDR3 has 11 residues. Germline V gene sequence: CDR1 LNHDA, CDR2 SQIVND (reference sequence). CDR3 coding DNA: TGTGCCAGTCGGGTTCAGGAAAAACTGTTTTTT. It encodes CASRVQEKLFF.